Sequencing of this T cell receptor (beta chain) was carried out in a study of spatial heterogeneity in lung cancer. Background on the study: Raw reads contained each unique TCR and UMI combination more than ten times on average.

Time point specified: sample taken at primary tumor resection. The donors comprised some 70 untreated early-stage non-small cell lung cancer patients. No cell sorting; template was whole RNA from tumor, lung tissue or PBMC. The V end was cut by 5 bases, the J end by 5 bases, with 5 bases between. The CDR3 consists of 11 residues. Germline assignment: CDR1 PRHDT and CDR2 FYEKMQ (reference sequence). By share of the sample, this clonotype is large. The antigen remains unidentified. TCRdb analysed the 5' RACE reads with MiXCR anew, one entry per CDR3 protein. The data show roughly 2,900 distinct CDR3 sequences, 5.5% seen once. Study-wide results and caveats: The counts of expanded TCRs, ubiquitous and regional, tracked ubiquitous and regional nonsynonymous mutations, respectively. Tumors with more nonsynonymous mutations had more expanded intratumoral alpha and beta TCRs.

The rearrangement uses TRBV13 and TRBJ2-3; no definite D call. Here the sequenced sample was lung tumor tissue, taken at surgery. The clonotype originates from a male donor with early-stage non-small cell lung cancer. The CDR3 region has the DNA TGTGCCAGCAGCAGAAGAGATACGCAGTATTTT. Translated, it gives CASSRRDTQYF. Full variable domain (missing parts from reference TRBV13 and TRBJ2-3): AAGVIQSPRHLIKEKRETATLKCYPIPRHDTVYWYQQGPGQDPQFLISFYEKMQSDKGSIPDRFSAQQFSDYHSELNMSSLELGDSALYFCASSRRDTQYFGPGTRLTVL.